A single sample gave rise to the 28 T cell receptor beta chains below, sequenced in a study of blood T cell repertoires in COVID-19. The repertoire was sequenced with immunoSEQ multiplex PCR; TCRdb's copy has only in-frame clones and lacks some. The data hold fewer than 200,000 clones, with roughly 78% observed a single time. Sequenced input: PBMCs or T cells enriched from blood (not recorded which). These receptors came from a woman in her 70s in a cohort exposed to, infected with or recovered from COVID-19 (not recorded which).

The V gene is TRBV5-1, the J gene TRBJ2-5, with 8 nucleotides matching TRBD1. The CDR3 contains 14 residues. CDR1 is SGHRS, CDR2 YFSETQ, per germline. Trimming cost V 3 bases and J 4 bases; bases outside gene matches: 5. The CDR3 region is CASSSGGTGETQYF. The CDR3 DNA follows: TGCGCCAGCAGCTCAGGGGGCACGGGAGAGACCCAGTACTTC.

The V gene is TRBV11-3, the J gene TRBJ2-1, with 8 bases matching TRBD2. V shed 3 bases and J 4 bases; nucleotides not matched to a gene: 5. Germline V gene data show CDR1 as SGHNT and CDR2 as YENEEA. CDR3 size: 15 residues. The CDR3 spells CASSLTSVDYNEQFF. The CDR3 bases are TGTGCCAGCAGCTTGACTAGCGTCGATTACAATGAGCAGTTCTTC.

V and J are TRBV28 and TRBJ2-7; 9 nucleotides agree with TRBD1. This CDR3 contains 18 residues. V shed 0 bases and J 4 bases; nucleotides not matched to a gene: 13. CDR1 and CDR2 (germline): MDHEN, SYDVKM. In nucleotides, the CDR3 is TGTGCCAGCAGTTTATGTCGCGGGACAGGGATATTTTGTTACGAGCAGTACTTC. Translated, it gives CASSLCRGTGIFCYEQYF.

This rearrangement joins TRBV15 to TRBJ2-7, with D perhaps TRBD2 (5 bases). V lost 4 bases and J lost 0, with 10 bases in between. The CDR3 extends over 14 amino acids. Germline loops: CDR1 LNHNV, CDR2 YYDKDF (reference sequence). This CDR3 is CATSMDLSSYEQYF. The CDR3 nucleotides are TGTGCCACCAGCATGGACTTGAGCTCCTACGAGCAGTACTTC.

The chain has TRBV2 and TRBJ1-2; D not certain. V dropped 7 bases and J dropped 0 bases, with 15 bases sitting between them. From germline, CDR1 is SNHLY and CDR2 FYNNEI. The CDR3 spans 15 residues. For the CDR3, the DNA is TGTGCCAGCAACCTCGTACGGGGTACTAACTATGGCTACACCTTC. It is translated as CASNLVRGTNYGYTF.

The chain carries TRBV7-9 and TRBJ1-1; D perhaps matches TRBD1 (5 bases). The CDR3 has 15 amino acids. V was cut by 0 bases and J by 6 bases, with 14 bases left in between. Germline V gene data show CDR1 as SEHNR and CDR2 as FQNEAQ (reference sequence). The CDR3 loop reads CASSLAGQVDPEAFF. The CDR3 nucleotides are TGTGCCAGCAGCTTAGCTGGACAAGTTGATCCTGAAGCTTTCTTT.

The J gene is TRBJ2-7, the V gene TRBV5-4, with 9 positions matching TRBD2. The V segment lost 0 bases and the J segment 2 bases; nucleotides outside the gene matches: 3. The CDR3 runs to 15 residues. CDR1 and CDR2 (germline): SGHNT, YYREEE (reference sequence). The CDR3 loop is CASSLDLAGTYEQYF. In nucleotides, the CDR3 is TGTGCCAGCAGCTTGGATCTAGCGGGAACCTACGAGCAGTACTTC.

The chain has TRBV20-1 and TRBJ1-3; D remains unclear. This CDR3 has 15 residues. The germline V gene has CDR1 DFQATT and CDR2 SNEGSKA (reference sequence). Trimming took off 3 bases at V and 0 bases at J, with 12 bases between the two ends. DNA of the CDR3: TGCAGTGCTAGTCCCCTCGGAGCCTCTGGAAACACCATATATTTT. Amino acids: CSASPLGASGNTIYF.

The CDR3 region has the DNA TGTGCCAGCAATTCAGGGTTCGGGGAGCTGTTTTTT. Amino acids: CASNSGFGELFF. The chain is built from TRBV12-3 or TRBV12-4 and TRBJ2-2, with D possibly TRBD1 on 5 matching bases. V shed 7 bases and J shed 7 bases, with 10 bases lying between them. This CDR3 is built from 12 residues.

The rearrangement joins TRBV15 to TRBJ1-2; perhaps TRBD1 as D (5 bases). Germline V gene sequence: CDR1 LNHNV, CDR2 YYDKDF (reference sequence). This CDR3 has 15 residues. Trimming pared 0 bases from V and 5 bases from J, leaving 13 bases between. CDR3 sequence reads: CATSRDLGAEYGYTF. CDR3 in DNA: TGTGCCACCAGCAGAGATCTAGGGGCAGAATATGGCTACACCTTC.

The gene calls are TRBV7-2 and TRBJ2-3, with TRBD2 matching 8 bases. CDR1 and CDR2 (germline): SGHTA, FQGNSA. Trimming at V came to 5 bases and at J to 0 bases, leaving 7 bases not matched to a gene. The length of the CDR3 is 16 residues. The CDR3 sequence: CASSQNSGISTDTQYF. CDR3 DNA: TGTGCCAGCAGCCAAAATAGCGGGATTAGCACAGATACGCAGTATTTT.

In its sample, this clone was seen a few times. The chain recombines TRBV7-2 with TRBJ2-7; TRBD2 agrees at 11 bases. The CDR3 consists of 14 residues. The V gene end was trimmed by 2 bases and the J gene end by 6 bases; junction bases not matched to a gene: 3. Looked up from germline, CDR1 is SGHTA and CDR2 is FQGNSA. This chain's CDR3 is CASSLSGTSGEQYF. CDR3 DNA: TGTGCCAGCAGCTTATCAGGGACTAGCGGCGAGCAGTACTTC.

The rearrangement uses TRBV28 and TRBJ1-6, with 8 positions matching TRBD1. The CDR3 runs to 13 residues. The germline gives CDR1 MDHEN, CDR2 SYDVKM. V lost 6 bases, J lost 10 bases, and 5 bases stayed unmatched. The CDR3 DNA reads TGTGCCAGCAGAACCAGGGGGCTCTCACCCCTCCACTTT. Translating gives CASRTRGLSPLHF.

V usage is TRBV28 and J usage is TRBJ2-4; D may be TRBD2 (5 bases). V shed 5 bases and J shed 1 base, with 15 bases lying between them. Germline CDR1 is MDHEN and CDR2 is SYDVKM. This CDR3 spans 16 amino acids. In DNA form, the CDR3 reads TGTGCCAGCAGTATCGCGGGTGGAACTGCCAAAAACATTCAGTACTTC. This gives the protein CASSIAGGTAKNIQYF. Full variable domain (missing parts from reference TRBV28 and TRBJ2-4): DVKVTQSSRYLVKRTGEKVFLECVQDMDHENMFWYRQDPGLGLRLIYFSYDVKMKEKGDIPEGYSVSREKKERFSLILESASTNQTSMYLCASSIAGGTAKNIQYFGAGTRLSVL.

V is TRBV7-2 and J is TRBJ2-3, with TRBD2 matching 16 bases. V shed 2 bases, J shed 5 bases, and the junction held 4 bases outside the gene matches. The CDR3 has 17 amino acids. Per germline, CDR1 SGHTA and CDR2 FQGNSA. The CDR3 loop reads CASSLKGLAGGVDTQYF. CDR3 sequence (DNA): TGTGCCAGCAGCTTAAAGGGACTAGCGGGAGGGGTAGATACGCAGTATTTT.

The CDR3 sequence is CASSARSGLINYGYTF. The DNA of the CDR3 is TGTGCCAGCAGTGCCCGTTCAGGGTTGATTAACTATGGCTACACCTTC. The V and J genes are TRBV6-1 and TRBJ1-2; a weak D match, TRBD1 (5 bases). With 4 bases removed from V and 1 base from J, the gap between germline ends came to 16 bases. The CDR3 extends over 16 amino acids. The germline CDR1 and CDR2 sequences are MNHNS and SASEGT.

The chain recombines TRBV2 with TRBJ2-3; 8 nucleotides align to TRBD2. Germline values: CDR1 SNHLY, CDR2 FYNNEI. The V segment lost 3 bases and the J segment 4 bases; nucleotides outside the gene matches: 15. The CDR3 is made up of 18 amino acids. CDR3 DNA sequence: TGTGCCAGCAGTGACCCCACACCCGGGACTAGAGATCCAGATACGCAGTATTTT. Amino acids: CASSDPTPGTRDPDTQYF.

V and J are TRBV3-1 (or the pseudogene TRBV3-2) and TRBJ1-5; unclear D gene. The CDR3 covers 13 residues. Looked up from germline, CDR1 is LGHDT and CDR2 is YNNKEL (reference sequence). The V end was cut by 0 bases, the J end by 4 bases, with 4 bases between. This chain's CDR3 is CASSQDGNQPQHF. The CDR3, as DNA: TGTGCCAGCAGCCAAGACGGGAATCAGCCCCAGCATTTT.

The CDR3 is CASRTQGRGRGTEAFF. CDR3 in DNA: TGTGCCAGTAGGACCCAAGGAAGGGGGCGCGGAACTGAAGCTTTCTTT. The J gene is TRBJ1-1, the V gene TRBV19; 7 bases are a match to TRBD1. This CDR3 region has 16 residues. CDR1 and CDR2 from the germline V gene are LNHDA and SQIVND (reference sequence). V lost 6 bases and J lost 5; bases outside the gene matches: 15.

Details on this clone: One end of the junction does not line up with germline, which may come from a read error. The gene calls are TRBV6-1 and TRBJ1-2; no firm D call. Per the germline V gene, CDR1 is MNHNS and CDR2 is SASEGT. The CDR3 consists of 16 residues. The CDR3 region is CGSSERYSGPNYGYTF. In DNA, the CDR3 is TGTGGCAGCAGTGAACGGTACAGTGGGCCTAACTATGGCTACACCTTC.

The rearrangement joins TRBV30 to TRBJ1-1; no clear D. The germline V gene has CDR1 GTSNPN and CDR2 SVGIG (reference sequence). Deletions cut 0 bases from V and 5 bases from J, with 13 bases between. The CDR3 runs to 14 residues. The CDR3 nucleotides read TGTGCCTGGAGTGTACGGGTGAGGAGAACTGAAGCTTTCTTT. It codes for CAWSVRVRRTEAFF. The full variable domain, with the rest looked up from reference TRBV30 and TRBJ1-1, is SQTIHQWPATLVQPVGSPLSLECTVEGTSNPNLYWYRQAAGRGLQLLFYSVGIGQISSEVPQNLSASRPQDRQFILSSKKLLLSDSGFYLCAWSVRVRRTEAFFGQGTRLTVV.

Notes on this clone: Compared with germline, one end of the junction differs, possibly owing to a read error. The chain uses TRBV7-2 and TRBJ1-1, with D perhaps TRBD1 (6 bases). Germline lookup yields CDR1 SGHTA and CDR2 FQGNSA. The CDR3 covers 12 residues. The CDR3 nucleotides are TGTGCCAGCAGCCATCCGTCCGGGACAACCTCCTTT. Translating it yields CASSHPSGTTSF. The whole variable domain, filled in from reference TRBV7-2 and TRBJ1-1, reads GAGVSQSPSNKVTEKGKDVELRCDPISGHTALYWYRQSLGQGLEFLIYFQGNSAPDKSGLPSDRFSAERTGGSVSTLTIQRTQQEDSAVYLCASSHPSGTTSFGQGTRLTVV.

This chain links TRBV29-1 with TRBJ1-2, with D possibly being TRBD1 (5 bases). Trimming left V 4 bases short and J 7 bases short, with 10 bases between. This CDR3 comprises 11 residues. CDR1 is SQVTM and CDR2 is ANQGSEA in the germline V gene. The chain's CDR3 is CSVGRGSGYTF. DNA of the CDR3: TGCAGCGTTGGACGGGGGAGTGGCTACACCTTC.

The V and J genes are TRBV7-2 and TRBJ2-1, with 11 positions matching TRBD2. Per germline, CDR1 SGHTA and CDR2 FQGNSA. With V trimmed by 0 bases and J by 4 bases, 2 bases remained unmatched. The CDR3 runs 16 residues. The CDR3 coding sequence is TGTGCCAGCAGCTTAGCGTCTAGCGGGGGGTACAATGAGCAGTTCTTC. Protein: CASSLASSGGYNEQFF. The full variable domain, its missing parts supplied by reference TRBV7-2 and TRBJ2-1, is GAGVSQSPSNKVTEKGKDVELRCDPISGHTALYWYRQSLGQGLEFLIYFQGNSAPDKSGLPSDRFSAERTGGSVSTLTIQRTQQEDSAVYLCASSLASSGGYNEQFFGPGTRLTVL.

V and J are TRBV5-1 and TRBJ1-1; tentatively, D is TRBD1 (6 bases). Germline CDR1 is SGHRS and CDR2 is YFSETQ. The V end was cut by 1 base, the J end by 4 bases, with 14 bases between. The CDR3 runs 15 residues. The CDR3 region has the DNA TGCGCCAGCAGCTTGACTCCGGGACATCTCACTGAAGCTTTCTTT. This gives the protein CASSLTPGHLTEAFF. Complete variable domain (other parts from reference TRBV5-1 and TRBJ1-1): KAGVTQTPRYLIKTRGQQVTLSCSPISGHRSVSWYQQTPGQGLQFLFEYFSETQRNKGNFPGRFSGRQFSNSRSEMNVSTLELGDSALYLCASSLTPGHLTEAFFGQGTRLTVV.

The J gene is TRBJ1-1, the V gene TRBV29-1, with 9 nucleotides matching TRBD1. Per germline, CDR1 SQVTM and CDR2 ANQGSEA. V dropped 5 bases and J dropped 5; count of bases not matched to a gene: 9. The CDR3 is 14 residues long. The CDR3 here is CSVHEQGAGTEAFF. CDR3 in DNA: TGCAGCGTTCATGAACAGGGGGCTGGAACTGAAGCTTTCTTT.

This clone was found a few times. The chain links TRBV28 to TRBJ1-6; 8 bases agree with TRBD1. CDR3 length: 13 residues. Trimming at V came to 7 bases and at J to 14 bases, leaving 10 bases not matched to a gene. Germline loops: CDR1 MDHEN, CDR2 SYDVKM. As DNA, the CDR3 is TGTGCCAGCACCCAAGGGGGGACAGGCTCCCTCCACTTT. Its protein product is CASTQGGTGSLHF.

The chain combines TRBV4-2 with TRBJ2-7; 8 bases agree with TRBD1. V shed 1 base and J 3 bases; nucleotides not matched to a gene: 8. The CDR3 runs to 16 residues. Per germline, CDR1 LGHNA and CDR2 YNFKEQ. The CDR3 nucleotides are TGTGCCAGCAGCCAAGGGTTGGTGACAGGGGACTACGAGCAGTACTTC. This gives the protein CASSQGLVTGDYEQYF.